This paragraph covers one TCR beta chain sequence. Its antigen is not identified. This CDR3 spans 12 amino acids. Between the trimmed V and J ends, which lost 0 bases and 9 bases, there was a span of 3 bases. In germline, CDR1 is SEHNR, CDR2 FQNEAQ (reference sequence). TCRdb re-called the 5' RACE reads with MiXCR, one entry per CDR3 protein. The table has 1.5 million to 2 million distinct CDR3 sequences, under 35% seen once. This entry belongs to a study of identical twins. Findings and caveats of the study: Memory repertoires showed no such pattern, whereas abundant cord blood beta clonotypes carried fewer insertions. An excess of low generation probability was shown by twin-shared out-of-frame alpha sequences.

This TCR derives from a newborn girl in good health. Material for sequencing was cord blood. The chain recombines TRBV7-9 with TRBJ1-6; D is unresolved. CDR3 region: CASSLALSPLHF. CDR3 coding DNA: TGTGCCAGCAGCTTAGCGCTTTCACCCCTCCACTTT.